A selection of T cell receptor beta chains follows, all from one sample in a study of a mutant IDH1 vaccine in newly diagnosed glioma. Their antigens remain unidentified. Sequencing was performed with immunoSEQ multiplex PCR; in TCRdb, only in-frame clones are kept and a portion is missing. The sample has fewer than 65,000 clones, 80% seen once; the top ten hold about 6%. The sample consisted of PBMCs, taken from a glioma patient whose treatment included an IDH1 peptide vaccine. The source of these receptors is a man aged 50 to 59 with glioma. CDR3s include the opening cysteine and the closing phenylalanine or tryptophan.

V gene	J gene	CDR3 protein
TRBV2	TRBJ2-7	CASTRGSYEQYF
TRBV5-4	TRBJ2-7	CASSANLAEQYF
TRBV7-2	TRBJ2-7	CATRSGTGYEQYF
TRBV7-2	TRBJ2-3	CASSFGQGVDTQYF
TRBV25-1	TRBJ2-1	CASSERRTNEQFF
TRBV11-3	TRBJ1-1	CASSLDRGITNTEAFF
TRBV2	TRBJ2-1	CASIGEGDYNEQFF
TRBV30	TRBJ1-2	CAWSSGGSYGYTF
TRBV7-8	TRBJ2-1	CASSYAGQFYNEQFF
TRBV18	TRBJ2-7	CASSEMTYEQYF
TRBV19	TRBJ1-5	CASTRQGINQPQHF
TRBV30	TRBJ1-1	CAWERQSLTEAFF
TRBV7-6	TRBJ2-5	CASLEGNQETQYF
TRBV7-2	TRBJ2-6	CASSTGGAGANVLTF
TRBV6-5	TRBJ1-1	CASTLNVETEAFF
TRBV10-3	TRBJ2-2	CAISATPGTGHRENTGELFF
TRBV6-1	TRBJ2-7	CASSEVPGGSEQYF
TRBV6-6	TRBJ2-1	CASTSLGGGNNEQFF
TRBV4-2	TRBJ2-7	CASSHSSGRYEQYF
TRBV4-1	TRBJ2-1	CASSQEIQVRNEQFF
TRBV30	TRBJ1-1	CAFKTGSEAFF
TRBV5-6	TRBJ2-7	CASSLGARLHEQYF
TRBV5-1	TRBJ2-7	CASSPELAGVSEQYF
TRBV4-2	TRBJ1-4	CASSREFEKLFF
TRBV18	TRBJ1-2	CASSPVAGRGYTF
TRBV15	TRBJ2-3	CATSRDPDTQYF
TRBV28	TRBJ1-3	CASIRTGSRGNTIYF
TRBV19	TRBJ1-5	CASSIFQGGRGDQPQHF
TRBV7-2	TRBJ2-5	CASATAGTQYF
TRBV25-1	TRBJ2-1	CASSDLEGNEQFF
TRBV28	TRBJ2-3	CASSSASGPTDTQYF
TRBV5-1	TRBJ1-2	CASSSPTGKAGYGYTF
TRBV5-6	TRBJ2-7	CASSIQGHSYEQYF
TRBV19	TRBJ1-1	CASSNVQGIAEAFF
TRBV5-4	TRBJ1-1	CASSFPDGTEAFF
TRBV7-9	TRBJ1-1	CASSRGVDSRTEAFF
TRBV9	TRBJ2-3	CASSVGLEDTQYF
TRBV19	TRBJ1-2	CASSPGGAGYGYTF
TRBV5-1	TRBJ2-5	CASSLGAQNQETQYF
TRBV5-1	TRBJ1-1	CATQGENTEAFF
TRBV4-1	TRBJ1-2	CASSQDLGGGGYTF
TRBV2	TRBJ2-5	CASRDSGGVYQETQYF
TRBV9	TRBJ2-2	CASSRRDSNTGELFF
TRBV6-5	TRBJ2-2	CASRAGAGNTGELFF
TRBV10-3	TRBJ1-1	CAISESTEAFF
TRBV4-2	TRBJ1-4	CASSRGQGTTNEKLFF